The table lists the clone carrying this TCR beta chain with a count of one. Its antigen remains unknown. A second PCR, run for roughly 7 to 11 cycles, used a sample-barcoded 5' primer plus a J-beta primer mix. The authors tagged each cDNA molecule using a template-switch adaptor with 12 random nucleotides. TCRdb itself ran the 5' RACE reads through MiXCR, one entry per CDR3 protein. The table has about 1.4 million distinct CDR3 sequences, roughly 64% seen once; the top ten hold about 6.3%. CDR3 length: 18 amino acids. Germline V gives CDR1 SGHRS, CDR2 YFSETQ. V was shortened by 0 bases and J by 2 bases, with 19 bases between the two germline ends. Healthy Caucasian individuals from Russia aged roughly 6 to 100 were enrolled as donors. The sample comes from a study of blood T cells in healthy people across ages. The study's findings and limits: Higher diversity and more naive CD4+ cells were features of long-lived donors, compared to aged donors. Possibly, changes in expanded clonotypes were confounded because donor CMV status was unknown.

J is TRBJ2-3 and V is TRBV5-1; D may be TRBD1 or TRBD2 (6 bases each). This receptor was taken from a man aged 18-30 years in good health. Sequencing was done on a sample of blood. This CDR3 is CASSLEGGSGLSTDTQYF. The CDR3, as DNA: TGCGCCAGCAGCTTGGAGGGGGGATCCGGTTTATCCACAGATACGCAGTATTTT.